The source of this TCR beta chain is a study of technical replicates of blood from four donors. The CDR3 has 15 amino acids. Trimming stripped 1 base from V and 4 bases from J, with 14 bases between. The germline V gene has CDR1 SGHDT and CDR2 YYEEEE. Profiling relied on immunoSEQ multiplex PCR, and the TCRdb table lists in-frame clones only, not all of them. Among approximately 65,000 clones listed, around 88% were seen once. The source material was PBMCs. This receptor was obtained from a human donor in good health. Some clones in this sample may be carry-over from other donors' samples. The V and J genes are TRBV5-6 and TRBJ1-1, with D maybe TRBD1 (5 bases). CDR3: CASSLRYRTSTEAFF. The DNA for the CDR3 is TGTGCCAGCAGCTTGAGGTACAGGACTAGCACTGAAGCTTTCTTT.